The 23 T cell receptor beta chains listed next were all sequenced from one sample in a study of technical replicates of blood from a few donors. Assay used: immunoSEQ multiplex PCR; TCRdb lists only in-frame clones, some missing. The table lists tens of thousands of clones, 95% to 98% of them singletons. The sample was T cells isolated from PBMCs. Source of these receptors: a human donor in good health.

This chain uses TRBV5-1 with TRBJ2-1, with 10 bases lining up with TRBD1. Germline assignment: CDR1 SGHRS and CDR2 YFSETQ. This CDR3 comprises 15 residues. V lost 1 base, J lost 5 bases, and 3 bases stayed unmatched. The CDR3 sequence is CASSLWTGGNNEQFF. DNA for the CDR3: TGCGCCAGCAGCTTGTGGACAGGGGGGAACAATGAGCAGTTCTTC.

A single count supports this clone. The rearrangement links TRBV18 to TRBJ1-2; D remains ambiguous. Germline assignment: CDR1 KGHSH and CDR2 LQKENI. Trimming pared 5 bases from V and 1 base from J, leaving 8 bases between. This CDR3 region has 13 residues. CDR3 loop: CASSREFNYGYTF. Written as DNA, the CDR3 is TGTGCCAGCTCAAGGGAGTTTAACTATGGCTACACCTTC.

V gene TRBV2 combines with J gene TRBJ1-2, with a possible D match to TRBD1 (6 bases). The germline V and J ends were trimmed by 8 bases and 4 bases, with 20 bases remaining between them. This CDR3 is 15 amino acids long. Germline lookup yields CDR1 SNHLY and CDR2 FYNNEI. CDR3 in DNA: TGTGCCAGCTCCGGGGGGGGCTTCGGCTCCTATGGCTACACCTTC. This sequence encodes CASSGGGFGSYGYTF.

The sample holds one count of this clone. The chain joins TRBV12-5 to TRBJ1-5; TRBD1 might be the D (5 bases). Deletions cut 2 bases from V and 8 bases from J, with 10 bases between. The CDR3 length is 13 residues. Germline loops: CDR1 LGHNT, CDR2 FRNRAP. The CDR3 nucleotides read TGTGCTAGTGGTTTGACTCGGGGGGAGCCCCAGCATTTT. This sequence encodes CASGLTRGEPQHF. Together with reference TRBV12-5 and TRBJ1-5, the CDR3 gives the full variable domain: DARVTQTPRHKVTEMGQEVTMRCQPILGHNTVFWYRQTMMQGLELLAYFRNRAPLDDSGMPKDRFSAEMPDATLATLKIQPSEPRDSAVYFCASGLTRGEPQHFGDGTRLSIL.

The chain links TRBV6-5 to TRBJ2-2; D might be TRBD2 (6 bases). Germline V CDR1 and CDR2: MNHEY, SVGAGI. Trimming removed 8 bases from V and 4 bases from J, with 11 bases in between. The CDR3 is 13 residues long. CDR3 sequence reads: CASSLASTGELFF. DNA of the CDR3: TGTGCCAGCTCCCTAGCGAGCACCGGGGAGCTGTTTTTT.

CDR3 DNA: TGTGCCAGCAGTCCCTCAGGGGGAGTTCGAACCTACGAGCAGTACTTC. Translated, it gives CASSPSGGVRTYEQYF. The V gene is TRBV27, the J gene TRBJ2-7; 7 bases are a match to TRBD1. The germline V gene encodes CDR1 MNHEY and CDR2 SMNVEV (reference sequence). The CDR3 loop spans 16 amino acids. V shed 5 bases, J shed 2 bases, and the junction held 12 bases outside the gene matches.

The chain links TRBV13 to TRBJ1-2; tentative D call: TRBD1 (6 bases). Germline CDR1 PRHDT, CDR2 FYEKMQ (reference sequence). This CDR3 is 13 amino acids long. V lost 5 bases, J lost 7 bases, and 14 bases lay in between. The CDR3 region has the DNA TGTGCCAGCAGCCTACAGGGAGTAGGTGGCTACACCTTC. This codes for CASSLQGVGGYTF.

This chain connects TRBV6-5 to TRBJ1-1, with a weak D call TRBD1 (5 bases). The V end lost 5 bases, the J end lost 1 base, and 8 bases lay between the germline ends. There are 13 residues in the CDR3. Germline V gene data show CDR1 as MNHEY and CDR2 as SVGAGI. Written as DNA, the CDR3 is TGTGCCAGCAGTCTGGGGGGGAACACTGAAGCTTTCTTT. Encoded protein: CASSLGGNTEAFF.

This clone was recorded once. The chain combines TRBV11-2 with TRBJ2-7, with TRBD2 identical over 8 bases. J lost 6 bases, V lost 1 base, and 5 bases had no gene match. The CDR3 totals 14 residues. The germline CDR1 and CDR2 sequences are SGHAT and FQNNGV. Here the CDR3 reads CASSLVTAGVEQYF. The DNA of the CDR3 is TGTGCCAGCAGCTTAGTAACAGCGGGAGTCGAGCAGTACTTC.

The chain joins TRBV19 to TRBJ2-1; 7 bases match TRBD1. This CDR3 contains 14 residues. V trimming: 1 base; J trimming: 6 bases; junction bases outside the gene matches: 3. Per the germline V gene, CDR1 is LNHDA and CDR2 is SQIVND (reference sequence). The chain's CDR3 is CASSIGRTGNEQFF. In nucleotides, the CDR3 is TGTGCCAGTAGTATAGGTAGGACAGGCAATGAGCAGTTCTTC.

The chain is built from TRBV6-6 and TRBJ2-1; 10 nucleotides match TRBD1. Looked up from germline, CDR1 is MNHNY and CDR2 is SVGAGI (reference sequence). The V gene end was trimmed by 2 bases and the J gene end by 6 bases; junction bases not matched to a gene: 1. CDR3 length: 14 residues. The CDR3 DNA reads TGTGCCAGCAGTTACGGACAGGGGGGCAATGAGCAGTTCTTC. Protein: CASSYGQGGNEQFF.

This chain links TRBV11-3 with TRBJ2-2; TRBD2 matches at 9 bases. Trimming at V came to 1 base and at J to 5 bases, leaving 8 bases not matched to a gene. The CDR3 length is 17 residues. Germline V gene lookup returns CDR1 SGHNT and CDR2 YENEEA. The CDR3 coding sequence is TGTGCCAGCAGCTTAGGGGGCGGGAGGGCCAGGACCGGGGAGCTGTTTTTT. Amino acids: CASSLGGGRARTGELFF.

This clone was found once. The V call is TRBV11-3, the J call TRBJ2-7; 8 bases are a match to TRBD2. V lost 0 bases, J lost 1 base, and 8 bases stayed unmatched. Germline CDR1 SGHNT, CDR2 YENEEA. The CDR3 runs to 17 residues. CDR3 residues: CASSLEAGVYRSYEQYF. Written as DNA, the CDR3 is TGTGCCAGCAGCTTAGAAGCGGGAGTATATAGGTCCTACGAGCAGTACTTC.

The chain uses TRBV7-9 and TRBJ1-1; the D is unclear. The germline gives CDR1 SEHNR, CDR2 FQNEAQ (reference sequence). Trimming removed 5 bases at V and 11 bases at J, with 15 bases between. This CDR3 comprises 12 residues. For the CDR3, the DNA is TGTGCCAGCAGCCCGCTGACCCCGAGGGCTTTCTTT. It encodes CASSPLTPRAFF.

J is TRBJ2-7 and V is TRBV29-1; D is unclear. Per germline, CDR1 SQVTM and CDR2 ANQGSEA. The V end lost 5 bases, the J end lost 1 base, and 6 bases lay between the germline ends. The CDR3 is 11 amino acids. The CDR3 nucleotides read TGCAGCGTTCTACAGTCCTACGAGCAGTACTTC. This encodes CSVLQSYEQYF.

V gene TRBV6-5 combines with J gene TRBJ2-3; no clear D. This CDR3 comprises 14 residues. Trimming removed 2 bases from V and 6 bases from J, with 12 bases in between. Germline V gives CDR1 MNHEY, CDR2 SVGAGI. The CDR3, as DNA: TGTGCCAGCAGTTACGGCGGCTACGGGGATACGCAGTATTTT. It codes for CASSYGGYGDTQYF.

This clone was detected once. The chain is built from TRBV2 and TRBJ2-7; 7 bases are a match to TRBD1. From germline, CDR1 is SNHLY and CDR2 FYNNEI. The CDR3 loop spans 15 amino acids. J gave up 3 bases and V 7 bases, and 12 bases lay outside the gene matches. The CDR3 DNA sequence: TGTGCCAGCACCCCTGAACAGGGGAGAGTCTACGAGCAGTACTTC. Translation: CASTPEQGRVYEQYF.

This chain joins TRBV18 and TRBJ1-1; 10 nucleotides match TRBD1. This CDR3 comprises 15 residues. V lost 5 bases to trimming and J lost 4 bases; unmatched junction nucleotides: 7. Germline CDR1 and CDR2: KGHSH and LQKENI. The CDR3 coding sequence is TGTGCCAGCTCAGCCGGGACAGGGGAGGGCACTGAAGCTTTCTTT. Encoded protein: CASSAGTGEGTEAFF.

This sequence joins TRBV12-5 and TRBJ2-1, with 12 bases that match TRBD2. This CDR3 is 15 amino acids long. Unmatched junction bases numbered 4, after V lost 6 bases and J lost 4 bases. From germline, CDR1 is LGHNT and CDR2 FRNRAP. This CDR3 reads CASGWTSGKYNEQFF. CDR3 coding DNA: TGTGCTAGTGGGTGGACTAGCGGGAAATACAATGAGCAGTTCTTC.

CDR3 sequence (DNA): TGTGCCAGCAGTACAACAACGGGACTGCACTATGGCTACACCTTC. It encodes CASSTTTGLHYGYTF. V usage is TRBV6-5 and J usage is TRBJ1-2, with a possible D match to TRBD1 (5 bases). V was cut by 5 bases and J by 3 bases, with 16 bases left in between. This CDR3 spans 15 amino acids. The germline CDR1 and CDR2 sequences are MNHEY and SVGAGI.

The chain links TRBV6-4 to TRBJ2-5; TRBD1 matches at 12 bases. V was clipped by 4 bases and J by 4 bases; unmatched bases: 4. CDR3 length equals 15 residues. Germline V lookup: CDR1 MRHNA, CDR2 SNTAGT. As DNA, the CDR3 is TGTGCCAGCAGTGTGGGACAGGGGGCTGCAGAGACCCAGTACTTC. The encoded protein is CASSVGQGAAETQYF.

The genes are TRBV7-9 and TRBJ2-1, with D uncertain. V lost 1 base, J lost 5 bases, and 6 bases lay in between. There are 13 residues in the CDR3. Germline-derived CDR1 and CDR2 are SEHNR and FQNEAQ (reference sequence). Written as DNA, the CDR3 is TGTGCCAGCAGCTTAGAACTGAACAATGAGCAGTTCTTC. Translating gives CASSLELNNEQFF. Together with reference TRBV7-9 and TRBJ2-1, the CDR3 gives the full variable domain: DTGVSQNPRHKITKRGQNVTFRCDPISEHNRLYWYRQTLGQGPEFLTYFQNEAQLEKSRLLSDRFSAERPKGSFSTLEIQRTEQGDSAMYLCASSLELNNEQFFGPGTRLTVL.

This rearrangement joins TRBV6-5 to TRBJ2-7; maybe TRBD1 (6 bases). The CDR3 sequence is 14 residues long. From germline, CDR1 is MNHEY and CDR2 SVGAGI. The V end was cut by 2 bases, the J end by 1 base, with 9 bases between. The CDR3 loop is CASSYSGQSYEQYF. The CDR3 DNA reads as TGTGCCAGCAGTTACAGTGGACAGTCCTACGAGCAGTACTTC.